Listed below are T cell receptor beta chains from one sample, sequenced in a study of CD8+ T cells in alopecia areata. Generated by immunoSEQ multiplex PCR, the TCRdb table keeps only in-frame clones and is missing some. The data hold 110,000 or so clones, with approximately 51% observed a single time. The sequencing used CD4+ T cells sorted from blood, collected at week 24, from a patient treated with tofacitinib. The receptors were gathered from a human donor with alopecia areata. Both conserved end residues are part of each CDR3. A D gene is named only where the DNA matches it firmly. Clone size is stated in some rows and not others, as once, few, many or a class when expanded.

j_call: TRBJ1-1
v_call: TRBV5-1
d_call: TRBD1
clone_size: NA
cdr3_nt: TGCGCCAGCACCAACCCAGGGGGGAGCACTGAAGCTTTCTTT
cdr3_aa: CASTNPGGSTEAFF

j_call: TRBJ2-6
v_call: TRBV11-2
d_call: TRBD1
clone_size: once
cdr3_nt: TGTGCCAGCAGCTTAGGAGTTGCGAGGGGGCTTGGGGCCAACGTCCTGACTTTC
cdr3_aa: CASSLGVARGLGANVLTF

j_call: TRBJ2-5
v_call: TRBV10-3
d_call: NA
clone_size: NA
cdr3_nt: TGTGCCATCAGTGAGTCTAAAGAGACCCAGTACTTC
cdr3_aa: CAISESKETQYF

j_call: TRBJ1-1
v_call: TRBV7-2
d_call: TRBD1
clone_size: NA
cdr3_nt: TGTGCCAGCAGCTTATCGACAGGGCTGAACACTGAAGCTTTCTTT
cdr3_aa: CASSLSTGLNTEAFF

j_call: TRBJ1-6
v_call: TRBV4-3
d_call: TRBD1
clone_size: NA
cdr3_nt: TGCGCCAGCAGCCAAGGGGGGACAGGGGGTACACCCCTCCACTTT
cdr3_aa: CASSQGGTGGTPLHF

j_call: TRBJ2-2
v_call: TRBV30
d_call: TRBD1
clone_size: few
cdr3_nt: TGTGCCTGGAGCCTCCGGGACAGGGACACCGGGGAGCTGTTTTTT
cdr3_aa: CAWSLRDRDTGELFF

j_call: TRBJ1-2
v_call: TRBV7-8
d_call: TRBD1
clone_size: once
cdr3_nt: TGTGCCAGCAGCTTAGGGGACAGGCGGACCTATGGCTACACCTTC
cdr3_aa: CASSLGDRRTYGYTF

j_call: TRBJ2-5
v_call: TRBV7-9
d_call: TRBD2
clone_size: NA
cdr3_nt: TGTGCCCTACTCCGCCGGACTAGCCAAGAGACCCAGTACTTC
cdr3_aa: CALLRRTSQETQYF

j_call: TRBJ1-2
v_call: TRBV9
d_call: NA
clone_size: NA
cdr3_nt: TGTGCCAGCAGCGAATCCCTGGACAGCGTCTATGGCTACACCTTC
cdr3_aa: CASSESLDSVYGYTF

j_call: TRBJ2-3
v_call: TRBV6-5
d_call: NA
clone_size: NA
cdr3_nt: TGTGCCAGCAGTCAGCCGGGCACAGATACGCAGTATTTT
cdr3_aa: CASSQPGTDTQYF

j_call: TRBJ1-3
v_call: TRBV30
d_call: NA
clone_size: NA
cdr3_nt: TGTGCCTGCACGGGGTGGGAGAGCTCTGGAAACACCATATATTTT
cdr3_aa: CACTGWESSGNTIYF

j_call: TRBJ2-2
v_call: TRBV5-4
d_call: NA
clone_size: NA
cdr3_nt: TGTGCCAGCAGCTTGGCCGCCGAAGGCGGGGAGCTGTTTTTT
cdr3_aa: CASSLAAEGGELFF

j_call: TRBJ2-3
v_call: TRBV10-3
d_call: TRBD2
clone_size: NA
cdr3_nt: TGTGCCATCAGGGACGGAGGTAGCGGGGGAAGAGATACGCAGTATTTT
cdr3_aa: CAIRDGGSGGRDTQYF

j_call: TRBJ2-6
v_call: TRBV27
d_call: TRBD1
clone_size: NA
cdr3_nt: TGTGCCAGCAGGCGGGACAGGGGTAGTTCTGGGGCCAACGTCCTGACTTTC
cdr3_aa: CASRRDRGSSGANVLTF

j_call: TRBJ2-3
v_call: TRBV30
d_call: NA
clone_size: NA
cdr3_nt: TGTGCCTGGAGAGTCAGTAGCACAGATACGCAGTATTTT
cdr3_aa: CAWRVSSTDTQYF

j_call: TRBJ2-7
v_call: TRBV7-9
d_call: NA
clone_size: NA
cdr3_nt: TGTGCCAGCAGCTCTCGAGGAAGTTCTGTCGAGCAGTACTTC
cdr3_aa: CASSSRGSSVEQYF

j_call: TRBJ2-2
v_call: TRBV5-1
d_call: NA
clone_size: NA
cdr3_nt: TGCGCCAGTACCGCATCTACGAGGGGCACCGGGGAGCTGTTTTTT
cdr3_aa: CASTASTRGTGELFF

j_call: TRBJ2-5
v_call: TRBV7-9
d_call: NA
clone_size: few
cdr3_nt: TGTGCCAGCAGCTTTCACGGACACCGACAAGAGACCCAGTACTTC
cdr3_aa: CASSFHGHRQETQYF

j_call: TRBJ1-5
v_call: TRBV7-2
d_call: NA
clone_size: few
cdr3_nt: TGTGCCAGCAGCTTAGAGGGGGTGGACAATCAGCCCCAGCATTTT
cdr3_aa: CASSLEGVDNQPQHF

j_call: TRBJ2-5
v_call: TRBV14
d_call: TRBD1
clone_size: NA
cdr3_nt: TGTGCCAGCAGCCAAGTTGGGACAGGGTCCCAGTACTTC
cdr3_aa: CASSQVGTGSQYF

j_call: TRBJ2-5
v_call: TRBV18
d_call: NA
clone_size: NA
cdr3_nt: TGTGCCAGCTCACTGACACGGGAAGAGACCCAGTACTTC
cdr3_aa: CASSLTREETQYF

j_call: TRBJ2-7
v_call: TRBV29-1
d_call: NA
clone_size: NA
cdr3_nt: TGCAGCGTTCGTTATACAGGGAGCTCCTACGAGCAGTACTTC
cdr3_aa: CSVRYTGSSYEQYF

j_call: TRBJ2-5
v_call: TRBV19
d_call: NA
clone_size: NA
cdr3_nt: TGTGCCAGTAGATCGGACCTCCGTGGGACCCAGTACTTC
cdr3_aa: CASRSDLRGTQYF

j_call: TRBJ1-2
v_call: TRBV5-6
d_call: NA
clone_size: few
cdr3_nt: TGTGCCAGCAGCTTACTAACGACAGATAACTATGGCTACACCTTC
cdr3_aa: CASSLLTTDNYGYTF

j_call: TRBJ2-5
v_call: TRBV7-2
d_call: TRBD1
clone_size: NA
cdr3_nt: TGTGCCAGCAGCCTAGTTCCGGGACAGGGAAAAGAGACCCAGTACTTC
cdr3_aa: CASSLVPGQGKETQYF

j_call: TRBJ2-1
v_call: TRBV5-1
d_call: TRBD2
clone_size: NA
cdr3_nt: TGCGCCAGCAGCTTGGCTAGCGGGGGGGCCGATGAGCAGTTCTTC
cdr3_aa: CASSLASGGADEQFF

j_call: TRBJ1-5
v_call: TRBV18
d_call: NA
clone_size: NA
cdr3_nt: TGTGCCAGCTCACCAGAGACGAGCAATCAGCCCCAGCATTTT
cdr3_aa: CASSPETSNQPQHF

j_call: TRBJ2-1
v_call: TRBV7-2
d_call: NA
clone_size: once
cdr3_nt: TGTGCCAGCAGCTTAACAGTCTACAATGAGCAGTTCTTC
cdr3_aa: CASSLTVYNEQFF

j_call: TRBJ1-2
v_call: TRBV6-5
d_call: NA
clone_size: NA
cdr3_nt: TGTGCCAGCAGTGAAGGGGGTTACTATGGCTACACCTTC
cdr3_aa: CASSEGGYYGYTF

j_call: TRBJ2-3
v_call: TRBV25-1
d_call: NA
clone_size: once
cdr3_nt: TGTGCCAGCAGTCCAACCCGAGAGGCTATTAGCACAGATACGCAGTATTTT
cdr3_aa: CASSPTREAISTDTQYF

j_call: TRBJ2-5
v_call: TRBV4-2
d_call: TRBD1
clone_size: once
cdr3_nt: TGTGCCAGCAGCCAAGTCGAATCCGGGACAGGGGGAGAGACCCAGTACTTC
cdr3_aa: CASSQVESGTGGETQYF

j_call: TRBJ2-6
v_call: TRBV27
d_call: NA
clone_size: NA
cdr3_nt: TGTGCCAGCAGACCCAGCTCTGGGGCCAACGTCCTGACTTTC
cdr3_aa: CASRPSSGANVLTF

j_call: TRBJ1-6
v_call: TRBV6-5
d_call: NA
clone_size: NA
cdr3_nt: TGTGCCAGCAGTTTTCACAGGAAAGACTCACCCCTCCACTTT
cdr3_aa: CASSFHRKDSPLHF

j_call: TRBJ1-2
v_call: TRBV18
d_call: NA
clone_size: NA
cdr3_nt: TGTGCCAGCTCACCACTTGCCGGGGAGAACCTCTATGGCTACACCTTC
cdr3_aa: CASSPLAGENLYGYTF

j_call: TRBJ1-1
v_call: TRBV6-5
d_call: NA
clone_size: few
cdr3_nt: TGTGCCAGCAGTTCCCCGACAATAGTCGGCACTGAAGCTTTCTTT
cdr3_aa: CASSSPTIVGTEAFF

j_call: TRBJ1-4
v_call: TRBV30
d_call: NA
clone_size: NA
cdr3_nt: TGTGCCTGGAGTACGCCGGTAGGGAGTGAAAAACTGTTTTTT
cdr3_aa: CAWSTPVGSEKLFF

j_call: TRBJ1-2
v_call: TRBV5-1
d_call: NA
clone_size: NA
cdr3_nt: TGCGCCAGCAGCTTGGAAGGGACCTATGGCTACACCTTC
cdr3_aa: CASSLEGTYGYTF

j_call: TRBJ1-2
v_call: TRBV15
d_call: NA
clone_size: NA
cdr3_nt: TGTGCCACCAGCCGACGACCCTATGGCTACACCTTC
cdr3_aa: CATSRRPYGYTF

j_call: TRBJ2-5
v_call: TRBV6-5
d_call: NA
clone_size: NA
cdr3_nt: TGTGCCAGCAGTTTACAGGGTATGGAAGAGACCCAGTACTTC
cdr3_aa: CASSLQGMEETQYF

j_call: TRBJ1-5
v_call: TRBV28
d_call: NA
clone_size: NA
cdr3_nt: TGTGCCAGCAGTTTCTGGACAGCCAATCAGCCCCAGCATTTT
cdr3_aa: CASSFWTANQPQHF

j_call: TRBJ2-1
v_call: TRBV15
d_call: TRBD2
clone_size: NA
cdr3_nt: TGTGCCACCAGCAGAGATCTTGTGGGGGGGTGGCAGTTCTTC
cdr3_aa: CATSRDLVGGWQFF

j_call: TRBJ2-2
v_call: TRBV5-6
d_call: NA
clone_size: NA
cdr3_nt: TGTGCCAGCAGCTTGGTCATGAACACCGGGGAGCTGTTTTTT
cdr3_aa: CASSLVMNTGELFF

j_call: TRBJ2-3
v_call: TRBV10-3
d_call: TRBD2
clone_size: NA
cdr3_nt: TGTGCCATCACTAGCGGGGGGGTTAGGAGCACAGATACGCAGTATTTT
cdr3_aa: CAITSGGVRSTDTQYF

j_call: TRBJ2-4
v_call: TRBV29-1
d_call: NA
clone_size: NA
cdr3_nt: TGCAGCGTCCGGCTGTTTGGGGCGGACATTCAGTACTTC
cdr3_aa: CSVRLFGADIQYF

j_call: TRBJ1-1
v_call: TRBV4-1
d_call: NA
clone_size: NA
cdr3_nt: TGCGCCAGCAGCCAAGAAGGGAGTTTGGGGACTGAAGCTTTCTTT
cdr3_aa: CASSQEGSLGTEAFF

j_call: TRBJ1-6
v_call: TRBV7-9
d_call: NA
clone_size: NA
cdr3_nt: TGTGCCAGCAGCACAGGGTATTCACCCCTCCACTTT
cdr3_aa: CASSTGYSPLHF

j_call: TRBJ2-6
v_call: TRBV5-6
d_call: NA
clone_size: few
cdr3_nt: TGTGCCAGCAGCAAACTCAGGGACTTGTCCAACGTCCTGACTTTC
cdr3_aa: CASSKLRDLSNVLTF

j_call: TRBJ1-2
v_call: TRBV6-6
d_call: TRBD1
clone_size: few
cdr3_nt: TGTGCCAGCAGAGCGACCGGGACAGATAACTATGGCTACACCTTC
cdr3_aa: CASRATGTDNYGYTF

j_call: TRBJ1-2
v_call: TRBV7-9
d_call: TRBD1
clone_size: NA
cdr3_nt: TGTGCCAGCAGCCCCGGACAGGCCTATGGCTACACCTTC
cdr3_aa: CASSPGQAYGYTF

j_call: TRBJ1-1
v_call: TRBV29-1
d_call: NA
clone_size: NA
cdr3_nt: TGCAGCGTTCAACTTGGGGGTACCACTGAAGCTTTCTTT
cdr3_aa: CSVQLGGTTEAFF

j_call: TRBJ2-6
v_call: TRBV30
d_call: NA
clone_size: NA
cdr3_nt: TGTGCCTGGGGAGGCTCTGGGGCCAACGTCCTGACTTTC
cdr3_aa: CAWGGSGANVLTF

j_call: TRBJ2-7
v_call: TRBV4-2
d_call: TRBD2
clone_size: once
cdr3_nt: TGTGCCAGCAGCCGGGAGAGGCTAGCGGACTACGAGCAGTACTTC
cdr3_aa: CASSRERLADYEQYF

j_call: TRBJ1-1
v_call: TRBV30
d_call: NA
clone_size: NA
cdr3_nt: TGTGCCTGGAAAGGATCAAGGAACACTGAAGCTTTCTTT
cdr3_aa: CAWKGSRNTEAFF

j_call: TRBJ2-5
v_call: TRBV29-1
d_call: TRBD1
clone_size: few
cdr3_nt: TGCAGCGCCATAGACAGGGGCCTTTTAGAGACCCAGTACTTC
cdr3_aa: CSAIDRGLLETQYF

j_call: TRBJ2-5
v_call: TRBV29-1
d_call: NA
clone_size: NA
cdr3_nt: TGCAGTAGTGGCGGCCTGGGAAAAGAGACCCAGTACTTC
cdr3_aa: CSSGGLGKETQYF

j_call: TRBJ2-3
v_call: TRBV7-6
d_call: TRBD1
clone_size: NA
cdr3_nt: TGTGCCAGCAGCTCAGGGGGCGGGGATACGCAGTATTTT
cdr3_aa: CASSSGGGDTQYF

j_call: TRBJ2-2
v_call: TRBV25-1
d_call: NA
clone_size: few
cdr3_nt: TGTGCCAGCAGTGGAATAGGGGAGAAGAGCGGGGAGCTGTTTTTT
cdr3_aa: CASSGIGEKSGELFF

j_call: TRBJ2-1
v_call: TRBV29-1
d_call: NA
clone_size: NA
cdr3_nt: TGCAGCGCGCGACTAGTCCTCGCCAATGAGCAGTTCTTC
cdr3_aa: CSARLVLANEQFF

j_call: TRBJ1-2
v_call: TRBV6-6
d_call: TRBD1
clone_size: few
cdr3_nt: TGTGCCAGCAGCCCCGGACAGGGGGCGAATGGCTACACCTTC
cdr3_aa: CASSPGQGANGYTF

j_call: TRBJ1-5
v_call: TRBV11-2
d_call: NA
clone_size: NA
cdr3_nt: TGTGCCAGCAGCCAGGGGCCCAATCAGCCCCAGCATTTT
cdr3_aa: CASSQGPNQPQHF